Shown below are 9 T cell receptor beta chains from a single sample sequenced in a study of regulatory T cells. No antigen has been assigned to these receptors. Findings of the study overall: In CD3G-deficient patients, conventional CD4+ T cells were enriched for hydrophobic CDR3 residues at positions 6 and 7.

The primer mix had 52 TRBV and 13 TRBJ primers. Only in-frame clones appear in the TCRdb table, and some are missing; sequencing was by immunoSEQ multiplex PCR. The table includes around 15,000 clones, 84% detected once. Sequencing was carried out using conventional CD4+ T cells sorted from blood. Every receptor here comes from a young adult with CD3G deficiency.

J is TRBJ2-1 and V is TRBV10-2, with 8 bases fitting TRBD2. Germline loops: CDR1 WSHSY, CDR2 SAAADI. V dropped 4 bases and J dropped 7; count of bases not matched to a gene: 9. The CDR3 is made up of 15 amino acids. In nucleotides, the CDR3 is TGCGCCAGCAGTGGGGGGCGGGGGGCTGGGAATGAGCAGTTCTTC. Translation gives CASSGGRGAGNEQFF.

The CDR3 DNA reads as TGTGCCAGCAGTGAGGGCAGGGGGAGCTTCGGGACTGAAGCTTTCTTT. Protein product: CASSEGRGSFGTEAFF. This chain links TRBV6-1 with TRBJ1-1, with 7 bases identical to TRBD1. Germline V CDR1 and CDR2: MNHNS, SASEGT. Trimming cost V 3 bases and J 5 bases; bases outside gene matches: 12. The CDR3 contains 16 residues.

The genes are TRBV6-6 and TRBJ1-1; a possible D gene is TRBD1 (5 bases). The V gene lost 6 bases and the J gene lost 4 bases, with 12 bases spanning the gap. This CDR3 comprises 13 residues. Per the germline V gene, CDR1 is MNHNY and CDR2 is SVGAGI (reference sequence). CDR3 sequence: CASSPRGITEAFF. CDR3 nucleotides: TGTGCCAGCAGCCCCCGGGGGATCACTGAAGCTTTCTTT.

V is TRBV6-1 and J is TRBJ2-7; TRBD1 aligns across 9 bases. The CDR3 extends over 15 amino acids. Germline lookup yields CDR1 MNHNS and CDR2 SASEGT. V dropped 7 bases and J dropped 6; count of bases not matched to a gene: 13. DNA for the CDR3: TGTGCCAGCATCAATCCGGGACAGGGAGTTCCCGAGCAGTACTTC. Protein: CASINPGQGVPEQYF.

The V call is TRBV5-1, the J call TRBJ2-1; TRBD1 might be the D (5 bases). The CDR3 runs to 15 residues. Germline assignment: CDR1 SGHRS and CDR2 YFSETQ. V was cut by 4 bases and J by 2 bases, with 13 bases left in between. The CDR3 coding sequence is TGCGCCAGCAGCCCACAGGTAAAGACCTACAATGAGCAGTTCTTC. Encoded protein: CASSPQVKTYNEQFF.

V is TRBV5-1 and J is TRBJ2-1, with D uncertain. CDR1 and CDR2 from the germline V gene are SGHRS and YFSETQ. V was cut by 4 bases and J by 3 bases, with 8 bases left in between. The CDR3 consists of 13 residues. The CDR3 here is CASSRSGYNEQFF. CDR3 in DNA: TGCGCCAGCAGCCGGAGTGGCTACAATGAGCAGTTCTTC.

This clone was counted a single time. CDR3 nucleotide sequence: TGTGCCAGCAGTTTAAGGGCAGGGTTTATGCAGCCCCAGCATTTT. It is translated as CASSLRAGFMQPQHF. The chain is built from TRBV28 and TRBJ1-5; tentative D call: TRBD1 (5 bases). Trimming stripped 2 bases from V and 7 bases from J, with 15 bases between. CDR1 and CDR2 (germline): MDHEN, SYDVKM. This CDR3 is built from 15 residues. Full variable domain (rest looked up from reference TRBV28 and TRBJ1-5): DVKVTQSSRYLVKRTGEKVFLECVQDMDHENMFWYRQDPGLGLRLIYFSYDVKMKEKGDIPEGYSVSREKKERFSLILESASTNQTSMYLCASSLRAGFMQPQHFGDGTRLSIL.

The V call is TRBV5-1, the J call TRBJ2-2; TRBD1 matches at 8 bases. Germline assignment: CDR1 SGHRS and CDR2 YFSETQ. The ends lost 3 bases at V and 1 base at J; junction bases unmatched: 2. The CDR3 has 15 residues. The CDR3 DNA is TGCGCCAGCAGCTGGGACAGGTTGAACACCGGGGAGCTGTTTTTT. Its translation is CASSWDRLNTGELFF.

This clone appeared a few times. This chain links TRBV6-1 with TRBJ1-2, with D possibly matching TRBD1 (6 bases). With 7 bases removed from V and 8 bases from J, the gap between germline ends came to 17 bases. The CDR3 consists of 13 residues. Germline loops: CDR1 MNHNS, CDR2 SASEGT. In DNA form, the CDR3 reads TGTGCCAGCAATCCCGGGACATCTCCGGGCTACACCTTC. It encodes CASNPGTSPGYTF.